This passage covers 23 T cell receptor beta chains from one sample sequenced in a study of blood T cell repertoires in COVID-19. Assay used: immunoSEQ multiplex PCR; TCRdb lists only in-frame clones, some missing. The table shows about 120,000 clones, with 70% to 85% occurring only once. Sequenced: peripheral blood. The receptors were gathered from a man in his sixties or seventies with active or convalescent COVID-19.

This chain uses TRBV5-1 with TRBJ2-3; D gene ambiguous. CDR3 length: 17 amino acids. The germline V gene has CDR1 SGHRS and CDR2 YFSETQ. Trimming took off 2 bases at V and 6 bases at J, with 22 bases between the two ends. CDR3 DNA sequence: TGCGCCAGCAGCTTCCTCAAAGGAGTAGTTGGTGGGGATACGCAGTATTTT. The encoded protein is CASSFLKGVVGGDTQYF.

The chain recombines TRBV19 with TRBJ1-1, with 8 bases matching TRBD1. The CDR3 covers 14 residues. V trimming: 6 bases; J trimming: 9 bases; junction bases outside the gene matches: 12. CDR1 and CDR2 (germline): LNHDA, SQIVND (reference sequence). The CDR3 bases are TGTGCCAGTAGCAGGGGGCAAACGACAGGGCAAGCTTTCTTT. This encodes CASSRGQTTGQAFF.

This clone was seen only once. For the CDR3, the DNA is TGTGCCAGCAGCTTAGGAGCCGGAGTTAACTATGGCTACACCTTC. The encoded protein is CASSLGAGVNYGYTF. The gene calls are TRBV7-2 and TRBJ1-2; D call uncertain. The CDR3 sequence is 15 residues long. The germline CDR1 and CDR2 sequences are SGHTA and FQGNSA. V dropped 1 base and J dropped 1 base, with 10 bases sitting between them.

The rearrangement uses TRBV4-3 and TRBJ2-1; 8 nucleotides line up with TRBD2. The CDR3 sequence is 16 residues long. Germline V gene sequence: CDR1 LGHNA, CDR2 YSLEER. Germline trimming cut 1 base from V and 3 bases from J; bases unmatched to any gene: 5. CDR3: CASSQGAGADYNEQFF. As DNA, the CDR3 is TGCGCCAGCAGCCAAGGAGCGGGGGCCGACTACAATGAGCAGTTCTTC.

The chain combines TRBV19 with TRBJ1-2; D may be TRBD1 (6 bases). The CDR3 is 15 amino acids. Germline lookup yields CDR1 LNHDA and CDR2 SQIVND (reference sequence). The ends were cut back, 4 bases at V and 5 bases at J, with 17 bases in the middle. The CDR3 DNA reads TGTGCCAGTAGTACAGGGGAGAGGGGGACGTATGGCTACACCTTC. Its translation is CASSTGERGTYGYTF.

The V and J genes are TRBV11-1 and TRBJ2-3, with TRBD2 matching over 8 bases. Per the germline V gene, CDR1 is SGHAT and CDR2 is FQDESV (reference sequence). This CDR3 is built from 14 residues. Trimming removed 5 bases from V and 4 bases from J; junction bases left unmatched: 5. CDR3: CASSLREGADTQYF. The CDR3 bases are TGTGCCAGCAGCCTCCGGGAGGGGGCAGATACGCAGTATTTT.

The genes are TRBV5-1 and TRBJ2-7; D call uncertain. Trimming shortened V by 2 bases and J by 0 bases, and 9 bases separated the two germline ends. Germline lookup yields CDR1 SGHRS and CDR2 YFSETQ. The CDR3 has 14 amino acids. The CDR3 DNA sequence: TGCGCCAGCAGCTTAGCAGCTAGCTCCTACGAGCAGTACTTC. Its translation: CASSLAASSYEQYF.

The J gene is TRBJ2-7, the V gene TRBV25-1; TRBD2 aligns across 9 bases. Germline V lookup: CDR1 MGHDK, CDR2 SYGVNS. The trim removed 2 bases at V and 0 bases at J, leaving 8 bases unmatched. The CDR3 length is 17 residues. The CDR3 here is CASSEDAAGGHSYEQYF. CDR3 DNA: TGTGCCAGCAGTGAAGATGCTGCGGGAGGGCACTCCTACGAGCAGTACTTC.

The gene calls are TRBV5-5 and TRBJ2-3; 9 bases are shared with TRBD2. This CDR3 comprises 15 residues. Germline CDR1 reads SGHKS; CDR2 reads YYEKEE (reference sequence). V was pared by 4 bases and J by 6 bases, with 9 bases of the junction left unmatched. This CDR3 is CASSPGTSPTDTQYF. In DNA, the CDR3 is TGTGCCAGCAGCCCCGGGACTAGCCCCACTGATACGCAGTATTTT. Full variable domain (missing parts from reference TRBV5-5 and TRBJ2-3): DAGVTQSPTHLIKTRGQQVTLRCSPISGHKSVSWYQQVLGQGPQFIFQYYEKEERGRGNFPDRFSARQFPNYSSELNVNALLLGDSALYLCASSPGTSPTDTQYFGPGTRLTVL.

CDR3 amino acids: CATSDLPGNYGYTF. CDR3 nucleotide sequence: TGTGCCACCAGTGATTTGCCAGGAAACTATGGCTACACCTTC. The chain carries TRBV24-1 and TRBJ1-2; D unclear. The CDR3 has 14 amino acids. V was clipped by 0 bases and J by 2 bases, with 6 bases between them. Germline CDR1 reads KGHDR; CDR2 reads SFDVKD.

In nucleotides, the CDR3 is TGTGCCAGCAGCTTAGCCCCACTAGGTAGGGATGAGCAGTTCTTC. Amino acids: CASSLAPLGRDEQFF. V is TRBV7-9 and J is TRBJ2-1; D perhaps matches TRBD2 (5 bases). V lost 0 bases to trimming and J lost 8 bases, with 14 bases between them. CDR1 is SEHNR and CDR2 is FQNEAQ in the germline V gene (reference sequence). This CDR3 spans 15 amino acids.

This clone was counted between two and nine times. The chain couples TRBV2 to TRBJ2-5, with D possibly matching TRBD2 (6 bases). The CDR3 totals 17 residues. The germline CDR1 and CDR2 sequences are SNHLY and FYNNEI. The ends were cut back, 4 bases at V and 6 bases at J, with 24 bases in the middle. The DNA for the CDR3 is TGTGCCAGCAGTGCGGAGGACCCGGGACTGGGTCGTAAGACCCAGTACTTC. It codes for CASSAEDPGLGRKTQYF.

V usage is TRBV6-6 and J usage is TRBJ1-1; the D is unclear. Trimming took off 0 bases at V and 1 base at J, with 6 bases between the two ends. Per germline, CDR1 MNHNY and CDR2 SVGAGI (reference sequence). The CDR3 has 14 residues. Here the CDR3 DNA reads TGTGCCAGCAGTTACTCGACGGGGAACACTGAAGCTTTCTTT. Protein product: CASSYSTGNTEAFF.

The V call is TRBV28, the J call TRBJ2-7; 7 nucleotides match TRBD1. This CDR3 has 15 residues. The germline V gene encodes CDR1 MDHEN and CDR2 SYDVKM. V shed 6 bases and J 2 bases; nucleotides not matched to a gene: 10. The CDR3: CASSPSGDRTYEQYF. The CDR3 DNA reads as TGTGCCAGCAGCCCCAGTGGGGACAGAACCTACGAGCAGTACTTC.

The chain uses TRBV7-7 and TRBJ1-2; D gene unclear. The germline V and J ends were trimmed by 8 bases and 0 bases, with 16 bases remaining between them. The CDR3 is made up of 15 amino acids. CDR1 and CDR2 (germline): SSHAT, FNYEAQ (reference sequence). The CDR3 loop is CASLLSTTSNYGYTF. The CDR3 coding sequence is TGTGCCAGCTTGCTAAGCACGACTTCTAACTATGGCTACACCTTC.

The DNA of the CDR3 is TGTGCCAGCAGCGTAGCGGGTCACAATGAGCAGTTCTTC. This codes for CASSVAGHNEQFF. The chain has TRBV9 and TRBJ2-1; D gene ambiguous. Germline V gene sequence: CDR1 SGDLS, CDR2 YYNGEE. Trimming removed 0 bases at V and 5 bases at J, with 6 bases between. This CDR3 region has 13 residues. The full variable domain, its missing parts supplied by reference TRBV9 and TRBJ2-1, is DSGVTQTPKHLITATGQRVTLRCSPRSGDLSVYWYQQSLDQGLQFLIQYYNGEERAKGNILERFSAQQFPDLHSELNLSSLELGDSALYFCASSVAGHNEQFFGPGTRLTVL.

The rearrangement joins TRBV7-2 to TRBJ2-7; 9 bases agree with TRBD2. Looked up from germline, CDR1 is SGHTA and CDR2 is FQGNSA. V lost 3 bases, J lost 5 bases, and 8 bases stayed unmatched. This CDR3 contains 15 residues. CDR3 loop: CASSLVAGAGNEQYF. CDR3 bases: TGTGCCAGCAGCTTGGTAGCGGGGGCAGGGAACGAGCAGTACTTC.

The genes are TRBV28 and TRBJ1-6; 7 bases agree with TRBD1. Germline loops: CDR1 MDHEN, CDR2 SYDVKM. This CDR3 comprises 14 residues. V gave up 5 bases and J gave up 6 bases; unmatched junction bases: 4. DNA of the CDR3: TGTGCCAGCAGTCCGGGACAGCCTAATTCACCCCTCCACTTT. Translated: CASSPGQPNSPLHF.

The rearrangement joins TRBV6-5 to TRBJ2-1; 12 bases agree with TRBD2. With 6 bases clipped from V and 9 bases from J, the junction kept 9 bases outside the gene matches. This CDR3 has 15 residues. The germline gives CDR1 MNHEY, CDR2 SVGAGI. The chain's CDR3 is CASRLTSGRSIEQFF. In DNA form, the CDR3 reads TGTGCCAGCAGACTAACTAGCGGGAGGTCCATTGAGCAGTTCTTC.

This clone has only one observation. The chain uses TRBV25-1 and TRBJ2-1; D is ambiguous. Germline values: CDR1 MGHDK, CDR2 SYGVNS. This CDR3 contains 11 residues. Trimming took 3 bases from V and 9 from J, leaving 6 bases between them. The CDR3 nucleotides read TGTGCCAGCAGTGAGGTTAGTGAGCAGTTCTTC. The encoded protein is CASSEVSEQFF.

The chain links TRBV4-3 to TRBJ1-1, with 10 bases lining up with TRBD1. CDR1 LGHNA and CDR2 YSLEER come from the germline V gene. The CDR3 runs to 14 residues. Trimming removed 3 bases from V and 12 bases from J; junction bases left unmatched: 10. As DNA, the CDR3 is TGCGCCAGCAGCCACAAGCCAGGACAGGGGGTGACTTTCTTT. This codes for CASSHKPGQGVTFF.

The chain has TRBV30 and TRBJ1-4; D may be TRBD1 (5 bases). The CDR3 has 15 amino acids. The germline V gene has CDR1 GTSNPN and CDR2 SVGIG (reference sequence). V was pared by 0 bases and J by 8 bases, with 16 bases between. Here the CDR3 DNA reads TGTGCCTGGAGTGTGGGAGGGGCTCTTAACGAAAAACTGTTTTTT. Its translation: CAWSVGGALNEKLFF.

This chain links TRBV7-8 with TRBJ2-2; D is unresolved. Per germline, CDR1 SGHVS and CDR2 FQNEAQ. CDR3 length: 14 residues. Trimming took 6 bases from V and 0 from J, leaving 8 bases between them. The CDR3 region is CASRKTPNTGELFF. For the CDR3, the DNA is TGTGCCAGCAGGAAGACTCCGAACACCGGGGAGCTGTTTTTT. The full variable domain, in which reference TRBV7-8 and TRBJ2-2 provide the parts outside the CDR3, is GAGVSQSPRYKVAKRGQDVALRCDPISGHVSLFWYQQALGQGPEFLTYFQNEAQLDKSGLPSDRFFAERPEGSVSTLKIQRTQQEDSAVYLCASRKTPNTGELFFGEGSRLTVL.